This TCR beta chain was sequenced in a study of blood T cells in healthy people across ages. Overall study findings and caveats: Naive CD4+ cells and diversity were both higher in long-lived donors than in aged donors. The study found TCR beta diversity correlated strongly with naive T cell percentage. A roughly linear age-dependent decrease characterized TCR beta diversity per million T cells.

In its sample, this clonotype was seen a few times. No antigen is known for it. The CDR3 contains 14 residues. In germline, CDR1 is MNHNS, CDR2 SASEGT. Between the trimmed V and J ends, which lost 4 bases and 6 bases, there was a span of 13 bases. For the second PCR, which ran for about 6 to 11 cycles, a sample-barcoded 5' primer and a J-beta primer mix were used. Through a template-switch adaptor with 12 random nucleotides, each cDNA molecule received a tag. TCRdb called the 5' RACE reads again in MiXCR, with one record for every CDR3 protein. The table records fewer than 2,000,000 distinct CDR3 sequences, 30% to 40% of them present only once.

This sequence joins TRBV6-1 and TRBJ2-1, with TRBD2 as a possible D gene (5 bases). Sequences were obtained from blood. The receptor was derived from a woman under 40 in good health. The CDR3 DNA sequence: TGTGCCAGCAGTGTCGGGGTCGAGGGCAATGAGCAGTTCTTC. This encodes CASSVGVEGNEQFF.